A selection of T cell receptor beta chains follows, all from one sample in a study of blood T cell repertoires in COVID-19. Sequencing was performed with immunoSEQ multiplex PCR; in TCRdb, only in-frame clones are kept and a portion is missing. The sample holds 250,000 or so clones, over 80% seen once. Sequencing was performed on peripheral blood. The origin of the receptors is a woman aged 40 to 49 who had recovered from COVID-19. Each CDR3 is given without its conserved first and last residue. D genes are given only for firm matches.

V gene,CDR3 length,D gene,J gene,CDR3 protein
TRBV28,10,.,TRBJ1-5,ASNVQDQPQH
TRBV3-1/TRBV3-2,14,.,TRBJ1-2,ASSQDRSAGLHGYT
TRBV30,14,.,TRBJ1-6,AWSVGGYQYNSPLH
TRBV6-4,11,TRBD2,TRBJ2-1,ASSPRLAGEQF
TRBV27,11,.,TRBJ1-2,ASRPTANYGYT
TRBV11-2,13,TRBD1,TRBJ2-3,ASSFRGHGTDTQY
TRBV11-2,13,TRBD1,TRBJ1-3,ASSLLTGRGNTIY
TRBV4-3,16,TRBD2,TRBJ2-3,ASSQKPLGGGPTDTQY
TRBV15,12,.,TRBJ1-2,ATSYLGGNYGYT
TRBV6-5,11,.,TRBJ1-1,ASIPSRVSEAF
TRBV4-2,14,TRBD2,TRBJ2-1,ASSRTSGGAGNEQF
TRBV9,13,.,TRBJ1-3,ASSVSGANGNTIY
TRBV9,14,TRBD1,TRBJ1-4,ASSPQRDRYSEKLF
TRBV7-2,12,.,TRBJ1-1,ASRPRGWDTEAF
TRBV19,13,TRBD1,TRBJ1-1,ASSPRTGKNTEAF
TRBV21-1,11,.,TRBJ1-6,ASSKGPRSPLH
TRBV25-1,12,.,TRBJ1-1,ASSGTAMNTEAF